This T cell receptor (beta chain) appears in the sequencing data of a study of blood T cell repertoires in COVID-19. CDR1 is LGHDT and CDR2 is YNNKEL in the germline V gene (reference sequence). Unmatched junction bases numbered 6, after V lost 5 bases and J lost 2 bases. The CDR3 totals 15 residues. Some clones are missing from TCRdb's copy, which holds only in-frame ones; the method was immunoSEQ multiplex PCR. Altogether approximately 150,000 clones are present, 84% being singletons, with the ten largest covering 2.2%. This clone turned up a few times. The receptor was isolated from an older man with acute or convalescent COVID-19. The genes are TRBV3-1 (or the pseudogene TRBV3-2) and TRBJ2-7, with 10 bases that match TRBD2. The sequenced sample consisted of peripheral blood. Here the CDR3 DNA reads TGTGCCAGCAGCGACAGCGGGGGGGCCCCCTACGAGCAGTACTTC. It encodes CASSDSGGAPYEQYF.